The clone carrying this TCR beta chain was detected only once. This sample is part of a study of blood T cell repertoires in COVID-19. The assay was immunoSEQ multiplex PCR, and TCRdb's table has in-frame clones only and misses some. The table has fewer than 300,000 clones, around 84% seen once. Germline-derived CDR1 and CDR2 are MDHEN and SYDVKM. CDR3 length: 16 residues. The V end was cut by 4 bases, the J end by 5 bases, with 18 bases between. The receptor comes from a human donor with COVID-19, enrolled during active disease. The donor label of this sample is uncertain. The source material was peripheral blood. The chain is built from TRBV28 and TRBJ2-1; possible D gene TRBD2, 6 bases. The CDR3 reads CASSSSGLSRDNEQFF. The DNA for the CDR3 is TGTGCCAGCAGTTCCTCGGGACTCTCCAGAGACAATGAGCAGTTCTTC.